Detailed here is one TCR beta chain. The antigen it binds to is not known. No base qualities exist here, and no much larger clone lies one base off it. This record belongs to a study of regulatory T cells in long-lasting Graves disease (dated by TCRdb to the early 2020s). Regarding the study in general: Patients with newly diagnosed Graves' disease had been on antithyroid drugs for under 3 months. This study used TCR sequencing and RNA sequencing of peripheral blood to compare persistent Graves' disease patients against newly diagnosed Graves' disease patients. The study was registered as a clinical trial and conducted in China. A total of approximately 35 samples underwent TCR sequencing: approximately 13 from persistent and around 20 from newly diagnosed Graves' disease patients.

Overall study results and their limits: Only the TCR beta chain was sequenced and analyzed. The authors noted that the small sample size was a limitation that may lower accuracy. Because the primary lesion, thyroid tissue, could not be accessed, the study looked at peripheral blood alone. A larger number of public clonotypes was shared among persistent patients (more than 2,500) than among newly diagnosed patients (over 850). Compared with newly diagnosed patients, persistent Graves' disease patients had lower TCR Shannon entropy and fewer highly expanded clones, which suggests clonal expansion. TRBV28, TRBJ1-2 and TRBJ2-5 were preferentially used in persistent disease, while TRBV20-1 and TRBJ2-1 were favored in newly diagnosed disease.

The label giving this sample's time point can be read as: newly diagnosed GD, antithyroid drugs for less than 3 months. RNA was extracted from PBMCs in TRIzol for both TCR sequencing and RNA sequencing. Graves' disease was diagnosed according to American Thyroid Association guidelines. Recruitment of patients was carried out at an endocrinology department in Xi'an, China. Each patient gave 8.5 to 9.5 milliliters of peripheral blood, collected in an EDTA anticoagulant tube. Ficoll Paque Plus density gradient separation was used to isolate PBMCs, and no further T cell sorting was performed. An Agilent 2100 Bioanalyzer and agarose gel were used to check RNA quality, and a NanoDrop 2000 was used to measure RNA concentration. CDR1 and CDR2, looked up from the germline V gene, are LGHNA and YNFKEQ. V loses 0 bases, J loses 1 base, and the germline ends lie 12 bases apart. Including cysteine and phenylalanine, the CDR3 has 16 amino acids. The only DNA kept is the CDR3, 48 bases in frame from the first base.

Library creation used multiplex PCR. These reads were obtained on an Illumina HiSeq 4000. To build TCR beta libraries, CDR3 regions were amplified by Arm-PCR using iRepertoire HTBI primers. Before sequencing, the PCR products went through gel purification. Processing in the source paper ran as follows. A total of fewer than 80 TRBV and some 15 TRBJ segments were identified across samples and were used for gene usage analysis of CDR3 amino acid clonotypes. COPE and FqMerger were used to merge the filtered high-quality paired reads into contigs. Contigs were aligned with BLAST to IMGT TRBV, TRBD and TRBJ reference genes, and CDR3 was defined per IMGT. Any clonotype with a frequency above 0.1% was classified as a highly expanded clone. Repertoire diversity was measured by Shannon entropy, and V-J evenness by the Gini coefficient. A clonotype was considered public if more than one individual shared it. TCRdb passed the public sequencing reads through fastp at Q25 and MiXCR, retaining productive beta sequences. Rows are unified per CDR3 protein, each entry keeping the most common DNA and genes. The V and J calls were determined by TCRdb, not by the authors. The sample records hundreds of thousands of distinct CDR3 sequences, roughly 15% of which are singletons. The ten largest clones add up to roughly 10% of the sample.

These data were also reused for a study on T cells in Graves' hyperthyroidism and ophthalmopathy. The second study's paper adds: Graves' hyperthyroidism was defined as stable when no progression to ophthalmopathy occurred over 18 months of follow-up. Hyperthyroidism patients were newly diagnosed, with disease duration under 2 months, and aged 18 to 65 years. Any patient with an uncontrolled infection, another autoimmune disease, pregnancy or lactation was excluded. Diagnoses were established on the basis of clinical symptoms, serum thyroxine and TRAb, thyroid ultrasound, and orbital computed tomography. The TCR CDR3 was subjected to a first round of RT-PCR using the HTBI primer set and the Qiagen OneStep RT-PCR kit. Most expanded thyroid clonotypes (frequency above 0.001) were also found in blood, which suggests that blood repertoires may mirror thyroid immune responses. Ophthalmopathy was separated from stable hyperthyroidism by a 13 V-J signature model, with around 88% sensitivity and roughly 81% specificity obtained in cross-validation and 80%/75% obtained in testing. In validation, the model predicted progression to ophthalmopathy with approximately 71% sensitivity and approximately 72% specificity, a median of approximately 6.5 months before onset. To identify distinguishing TCR V-J signatures, a discovery cohort of some 99 patients was used, comprising 43 with Graves' ophthalmopathy and around 60 with stable Graves' hyperthyroidism. An independent validation cohort of around 19 hyperthyroidism patients and about 15 patients who later progressed to ophthalmopathy tested prospective prediction of ophthalmopathy. The 75 to 100 discovery patients were randomly split 7:3 into training and test sets. Thyroid tissue and blood T-cell repertoires from over 5 Graves' hyperthyroidism patients were also compared in the study. After blood sampling, hyperthyroidism patients were treated with methimazole at a starting dose of 30 mg daily, and ophthalmopathy patients were treated with high-dose intravenous methylprednisolone. A second multiplex PCR round built the libraries, followed by size selection and purification. Paired-end sequencing of the libraries was performed with 100 bp reads on an Illumina HiSeq2000. SOAPnuke was used to process the raw data, with reads discarded if the reads contained adapters or uncalled bases, had a mean Phred below 15, or lacked an exact constant-primer or identifier match. High-quality paired reads were merged with COPE v1.2.5, and unique nucleotide sequences were defined as clonotypes. MiTCR v1.1 was used to align the clonotypes against IMGT TRBV, TRBD and TRBJ reference segments. The analysis included only V-J combinations with a frequency above 0.0001, which together covered 99.2% of the repertoires. A TCS score was defined as the ratio of F50 (clonal expansion) to E x V (chaos), with BLOSUM62-based TCRdist applied between CDR3 peptides within each V-J. Welch's t-statistics and random forest reduced several hundred V-J features to around 14, which were used in a naive Bayes classifier (R e1071). No statistical method was used to set the sample size in advance, and investigators knew the group allocation. According to the paper, TCR Vbeta CDR3 sequencing was carried out on approximately 140 peripheral blood samples, which came from over 40 ophthalmopathy, approximately 72 hyperthyroidism and roughly 17 progressor patients.

The sample was peripheral blood mononuclear cells (PBMCs), taken at new diagnosis, from a patient treated with antithyroid drugs. The receptor chain draws on TRBV4-2 and TRBJ2-5; TRBD2 is a possible D gene, resting on 6 matching bases. This TCR derives from a woman younger than 45 with Graves disease. Donor details come from another sample of the same person, matched by shared clones. The DNA sequence is given as TGTGCCAGCAGCCAAGAGTCGCGGGGCAGCCAAGAGACCCAGTACTTC. It is translated as CASSQESRGSQETQYF.